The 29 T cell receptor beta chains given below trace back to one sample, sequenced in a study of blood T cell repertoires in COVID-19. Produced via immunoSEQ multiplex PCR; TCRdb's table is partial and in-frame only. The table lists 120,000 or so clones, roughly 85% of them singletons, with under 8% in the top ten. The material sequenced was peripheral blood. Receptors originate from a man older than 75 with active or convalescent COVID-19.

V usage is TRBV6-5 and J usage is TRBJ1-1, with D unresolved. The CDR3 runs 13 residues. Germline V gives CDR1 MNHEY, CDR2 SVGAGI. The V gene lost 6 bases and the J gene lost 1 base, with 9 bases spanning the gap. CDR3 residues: CASRRGKNTEAFF. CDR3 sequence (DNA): TGTGCCAGCAGGAGAGGGAAGAACACTGAAGCTTTCTTT.

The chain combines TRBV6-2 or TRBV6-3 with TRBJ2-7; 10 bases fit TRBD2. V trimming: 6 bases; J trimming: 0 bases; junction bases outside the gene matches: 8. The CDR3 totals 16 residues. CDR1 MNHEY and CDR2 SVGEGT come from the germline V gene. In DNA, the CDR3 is TGTGCCAGCAGCCTCTGGACTAGCGGAACCTCCTACGAGCAGTACTTC. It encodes CASSLWTSGTSYEQYF.

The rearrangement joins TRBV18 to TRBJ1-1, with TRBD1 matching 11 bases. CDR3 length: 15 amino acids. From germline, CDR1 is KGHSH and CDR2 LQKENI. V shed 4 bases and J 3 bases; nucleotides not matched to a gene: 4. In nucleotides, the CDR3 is TGTGCCAGCTCACGCCGGGACAGGGGGTACACTGAAGCTTTCTTT. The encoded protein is CASSRRDRGYTEAFF. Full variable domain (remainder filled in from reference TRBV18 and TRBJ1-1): NAGVMQNPRHLVRRRGQEARLRCSPMKGHSHVYWYRQLPEEGLKFMVYLQKENIIDESGMPKERFSAEFPKEGPSILRIQQVVRGDSAAYFCASSRRDRGYTEAFFGQGTRLTVV.

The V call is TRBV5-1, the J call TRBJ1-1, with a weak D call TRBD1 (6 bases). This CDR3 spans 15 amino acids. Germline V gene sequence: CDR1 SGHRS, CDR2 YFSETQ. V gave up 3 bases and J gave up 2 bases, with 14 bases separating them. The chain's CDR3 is CASSSREGGNTEAFF. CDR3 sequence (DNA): TGCGCCAGCAGCTCCCGCGAAGGGGGTAACACTGAAGCTTTCTTT.

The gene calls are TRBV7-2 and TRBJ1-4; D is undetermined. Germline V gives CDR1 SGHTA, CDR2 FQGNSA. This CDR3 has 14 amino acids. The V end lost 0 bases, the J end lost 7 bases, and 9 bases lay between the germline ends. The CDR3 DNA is TGTGCCAGCAGCTTAGCGGGCGAAGCTGAAAAACTGTTTTTT. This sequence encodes CASSLAGEAEKLFF.

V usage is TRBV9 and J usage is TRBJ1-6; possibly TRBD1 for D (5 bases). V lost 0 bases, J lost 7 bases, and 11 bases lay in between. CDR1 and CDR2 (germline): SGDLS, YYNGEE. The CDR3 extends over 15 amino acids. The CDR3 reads CASSVGGRANSPLHF. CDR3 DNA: TGTGCCAGCAGCGTAGGAGGCAGGGCGAATTCACCCCTCCACTTT.

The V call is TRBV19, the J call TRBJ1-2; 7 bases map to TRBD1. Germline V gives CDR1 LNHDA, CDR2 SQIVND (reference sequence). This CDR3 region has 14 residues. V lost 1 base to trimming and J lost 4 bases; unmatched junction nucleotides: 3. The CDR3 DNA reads TGTGCCAGTAGTATAGGACAGGGAATCTATGGCTACACCTTC. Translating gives CASSIGQGIYGYTF.

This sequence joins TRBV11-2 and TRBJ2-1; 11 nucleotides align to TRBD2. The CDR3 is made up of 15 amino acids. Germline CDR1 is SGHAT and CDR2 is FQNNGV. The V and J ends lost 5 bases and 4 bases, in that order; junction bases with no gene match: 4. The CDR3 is CASSPRLAGYNEQFF. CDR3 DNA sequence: TGTGCCAGCAGCCCCAGACTAGCGGGATACAATGAGCAGTTCTTC.

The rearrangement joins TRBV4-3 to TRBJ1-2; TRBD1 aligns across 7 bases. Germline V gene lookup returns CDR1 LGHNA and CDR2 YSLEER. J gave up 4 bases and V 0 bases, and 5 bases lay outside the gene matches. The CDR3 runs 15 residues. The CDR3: CASSQERGPSYGYTF. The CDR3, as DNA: TGCGCCAGCAGCCAAGAGAGGGGGCCTAGCTATGGCTACACCTTC.

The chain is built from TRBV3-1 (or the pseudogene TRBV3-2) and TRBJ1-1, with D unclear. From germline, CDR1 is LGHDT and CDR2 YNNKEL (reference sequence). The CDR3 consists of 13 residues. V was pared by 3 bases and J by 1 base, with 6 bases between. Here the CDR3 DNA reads TGTGCCAGCAGCCAGATACAGAACACTGAAGCTTTCTTT. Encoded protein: CASSQIQNTEAFF.

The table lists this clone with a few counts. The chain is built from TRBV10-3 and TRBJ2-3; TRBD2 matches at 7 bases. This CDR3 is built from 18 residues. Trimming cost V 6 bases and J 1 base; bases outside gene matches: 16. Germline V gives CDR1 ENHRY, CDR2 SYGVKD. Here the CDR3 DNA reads TGTGCCATCAGGGACTTTGGCGGGGCGGGGGAGGGCACAGATACGCAGTATTTT. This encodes CAIRDFGGAGEGTDTQYF.

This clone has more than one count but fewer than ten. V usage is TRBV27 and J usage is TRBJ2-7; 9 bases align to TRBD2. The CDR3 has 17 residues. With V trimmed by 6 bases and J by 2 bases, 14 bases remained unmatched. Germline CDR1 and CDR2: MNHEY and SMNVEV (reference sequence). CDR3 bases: TGTGCCAGCAGCTCCGGGACTAGCCTTCTTCTTCCCTACGAGCAGTACTTC. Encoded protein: CASSSGTSLLLPYEQYF.

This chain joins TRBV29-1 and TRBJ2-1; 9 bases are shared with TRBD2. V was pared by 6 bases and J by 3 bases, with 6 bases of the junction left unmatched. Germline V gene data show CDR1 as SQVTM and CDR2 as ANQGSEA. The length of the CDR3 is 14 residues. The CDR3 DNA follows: TGCAGCGTAGATAGCGGGAGAGGCTACAATGAGCAGTTCTTC. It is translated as CSVDSGRGYNEQFF.

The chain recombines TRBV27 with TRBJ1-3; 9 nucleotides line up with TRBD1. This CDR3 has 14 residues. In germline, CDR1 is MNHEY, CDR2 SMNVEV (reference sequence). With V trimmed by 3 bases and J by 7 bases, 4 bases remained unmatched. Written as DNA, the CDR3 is TGTGCCAGCAGTTTTCAACAGGGGGCGAACACCATATATTTT. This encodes CASSFQQGANTIYF.

CDR3 in DNA: TGTGCCAGTACCCGACAGGGTTATCAGCCCCAGCATTTT. Amino acids: CASTRQGYQPQHF. V and J are TRBV19 and TRBJ1-5, with 7 bases aligning to TRBD1. CDR1 LNHDA and CDR2 SQIVND come from the germline V gene (reference sequence). J was trimmed by 5 bases and V by 7 bases; bases with no gene match: 5. This CDR3 is built from 13 residues.

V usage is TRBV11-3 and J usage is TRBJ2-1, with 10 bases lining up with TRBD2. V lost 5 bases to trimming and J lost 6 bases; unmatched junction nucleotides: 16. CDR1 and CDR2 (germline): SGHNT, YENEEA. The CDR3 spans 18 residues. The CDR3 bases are TGTGCCAGCAGCCCTCGGGTAGCGGGAGGTGGGCTAATCAATGAGCAGTTCTTC. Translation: CASSPRVAGGGLINEQFF.

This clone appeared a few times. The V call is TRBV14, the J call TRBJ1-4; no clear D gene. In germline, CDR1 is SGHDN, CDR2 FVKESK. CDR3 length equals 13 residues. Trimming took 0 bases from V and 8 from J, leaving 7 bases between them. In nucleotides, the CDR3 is TGTGCCAGCAGCCAAGATCGGTTGGAAAAACTGTTTTTT. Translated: CASSQDRLEKLFF.

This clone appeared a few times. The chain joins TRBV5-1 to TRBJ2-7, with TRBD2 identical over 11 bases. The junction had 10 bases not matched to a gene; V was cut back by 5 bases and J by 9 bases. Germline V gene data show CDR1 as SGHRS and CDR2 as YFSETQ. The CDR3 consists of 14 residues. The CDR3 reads CASRTGTSGSWQYF. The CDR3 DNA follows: TGCGCCAGCAGAACCGGGACTAGCGGTTCATGGCAGTACTTC. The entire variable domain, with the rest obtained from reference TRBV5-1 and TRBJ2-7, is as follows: KAGVTQTPRYLIKTRGQQVTLSCSPISGHRSVSWYQQTPGQGLQFLFEYFSETQRNKGNFPGRFSGRQFSNSRSEMNVSTLELGDSALYLCASRTGTSGSWQYFGPGTRLTVT.

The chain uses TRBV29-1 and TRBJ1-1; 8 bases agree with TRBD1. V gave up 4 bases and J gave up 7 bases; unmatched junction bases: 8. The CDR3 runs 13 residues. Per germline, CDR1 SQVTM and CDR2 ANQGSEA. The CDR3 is CSVVGQGAGEAFF. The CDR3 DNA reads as TGCAGCGTTGTAGGGCAGGGGGCTGGTGAAGCTTTCTTT.

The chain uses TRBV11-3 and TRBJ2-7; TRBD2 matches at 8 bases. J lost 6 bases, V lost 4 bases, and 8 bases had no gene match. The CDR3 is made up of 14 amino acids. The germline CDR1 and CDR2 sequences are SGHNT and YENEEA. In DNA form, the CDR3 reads TGTGCCAGCAGCTCAACTAGCGGAGGACGCGAGCAGTACTTC. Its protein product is CASSSTSGGREQYF.

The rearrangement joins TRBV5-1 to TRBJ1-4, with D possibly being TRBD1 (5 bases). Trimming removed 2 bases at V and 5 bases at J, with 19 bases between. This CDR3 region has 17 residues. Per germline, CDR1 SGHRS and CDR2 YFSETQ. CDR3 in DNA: TGCGCCAGCAGCTTCTCCGGGACGCAAGGACTAAATGAAAAACTGTTTTTT. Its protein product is CASSFSGTQGLNEKLFF.

The CDR3 DNA reads as TGCAGCGCTGCGGGACTAGTCAACTACGAGCAGTACTTC. Its translation is CSAAGLVNYEQYF. The chain has TRBV29-1 and TRBJ2-7; 8 nucleotides match TRBD2. This CDR3 is built from 13 residues. From germline, CDR1 is SQVTM and CDR2 ANQGSEA. Trimming at V came to 7 bases and at J to 3 bases, leaving 8 bases not matched to a gene.

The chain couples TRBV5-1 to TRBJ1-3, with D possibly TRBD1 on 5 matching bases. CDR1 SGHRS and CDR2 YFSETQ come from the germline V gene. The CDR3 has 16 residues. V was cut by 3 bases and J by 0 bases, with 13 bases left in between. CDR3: CASSWGDPGSGNTIYF. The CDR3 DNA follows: TGCGCCAGCAGCTGGGGGGACCCAGGCTCTGGAAACACCATATATTTT.

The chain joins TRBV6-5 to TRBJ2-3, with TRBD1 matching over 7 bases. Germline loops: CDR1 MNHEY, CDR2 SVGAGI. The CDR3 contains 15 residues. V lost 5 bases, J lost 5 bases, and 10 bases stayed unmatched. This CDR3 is CASSPDRAYRDTQYF. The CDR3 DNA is TGTGCCAGCAGTCCCGACAGGGCTTATAGAGATACGCAGTATTTT.

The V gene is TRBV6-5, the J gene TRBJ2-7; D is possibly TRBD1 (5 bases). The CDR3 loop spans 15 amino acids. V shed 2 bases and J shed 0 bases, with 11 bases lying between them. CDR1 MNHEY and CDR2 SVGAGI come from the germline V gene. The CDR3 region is CASSYVQGSSYEQYF. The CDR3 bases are TGTGCCAGCAGTTACGTTCAGGGTAGCTCCTACGAGCAGTACTTC.

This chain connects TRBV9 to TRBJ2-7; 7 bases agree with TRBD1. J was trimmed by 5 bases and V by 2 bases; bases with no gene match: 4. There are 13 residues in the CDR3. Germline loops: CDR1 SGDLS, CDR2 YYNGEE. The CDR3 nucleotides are TGTGCCAGCAGCGTGACAGACAGGGACGAGCAGTACTTC. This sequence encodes CASSVTDRDEQYF.

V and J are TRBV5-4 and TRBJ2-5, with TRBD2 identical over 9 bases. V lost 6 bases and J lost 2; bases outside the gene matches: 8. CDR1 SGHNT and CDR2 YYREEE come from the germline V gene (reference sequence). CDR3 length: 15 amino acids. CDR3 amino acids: CASTQGGGDQETQYF. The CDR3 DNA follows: TGTGCCAGCACCCAAGGCGGGGGGGATCAAGAGACCCAGTACTTC.

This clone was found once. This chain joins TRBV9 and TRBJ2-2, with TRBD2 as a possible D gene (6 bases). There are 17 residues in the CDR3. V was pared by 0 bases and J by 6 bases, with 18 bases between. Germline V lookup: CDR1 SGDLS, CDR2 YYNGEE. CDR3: CASSVVRAGSSAGELFF. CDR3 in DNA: TGTGCCAGCAGCGTAGTCCGGGCAGGGTCTAGCGCCGGGGAGCTGTTTTTT.

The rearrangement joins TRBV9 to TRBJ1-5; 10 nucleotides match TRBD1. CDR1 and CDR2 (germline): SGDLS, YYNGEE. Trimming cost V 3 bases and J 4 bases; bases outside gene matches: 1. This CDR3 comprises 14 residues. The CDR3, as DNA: TGTGCCAGCAGCGAGGGACAGGGGAATCAGCCCCAGCATTTT. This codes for CASSEGQGNQPQHF.